This T cell receptor beta chain was captured by sequencing in a study of cytomegalovirus exposure and HLA in healthy donors. At the level of the study: An earlier analysis identified under 130 million unique TCR beta sequences in some 170 million T cells.

The V gene's germline CDR1 is MNHEY and CDR2 SVGAGI. CDR3 length: 13 amino acids. V shed 2 bases, J shed 8 bases, and the junction held 2 bases outside the gene matches. PCR employed 60 Vbeta and 13 Jbeta primers. This table comes from immunoSEQ multiplex PCR, and its TCRdb copy is limited to in-frame clones, with some not included. The sample lists some 110,000 clones, around 86% occurring once. General study results and limits: Among the CMV-associated chains, three were confirmed in vitro as specific for CMV antigens. Whilst most TCR sequences proved rare, a subset of public TCRs occurred across many donors.

With respect to this clone: No antigen is known for it.

The J gene is TRBJ1-2, the V gene TRBV6-5; 10 nucleotides align to TRBD1. The clonotype originates from a man aged 25-40 years in good health and CMV-seropositive. Specimen: PBMCs. CDR3 DNA: TGTGCCAGCAGTTACCGGACAGGGGGGGGCTACACCTTC. Its translation is CASSYRTGGGYTF.